The entry below gives a single T cell receptor beta chain sequence along with its context. The target of this receptor is not known. The data were obtained in a study of T cells expressing NK-cell markers (dated by TCRdb to about 2020). With respect to the entire study: In sorted CD3+CD56+NKG2C+, CD3+CD56+NKG2C- and CD3+CD56-NKG2C+ T-cell subsets from 8 or 9 donors, TCR beta-chain repertoires were profiled. Among the eight sequenced donors, only one was HCMV-seronegative, while the other seven were HCMV-seropositive. The eight sequenced donors were randomly selected healthy volunteers, three men and five women. The libraries were sequenced on Illumina HiSeq 2000/2500, MiSeq or NextSeq, producing 2 x 150 bp reads.

The germline V gene supplies CDR1 SGHRS and CDR2 YFSETQ. From its cysteine to its phenylalanine, the CDR3 spans 13 amino acids. Only the protein is available. What the authors observed across the whole study: In several donors, the dominant CD3+CD56+NKG2C+ clonotypes were among the top 10 CD8+ clonotypes and accounted for about 1.0-7.5% of CD8+ T cells. It remained unclear whether the expanded NKG2C-expressing T cell clones were specific for HCMV antigens. Those dominant clonotypes were again the most abundant among CD3+CD56-NKG2C+ cells in a few donors, at roughly 25-60.1%.

HCMV-specific IgG was detected in serum with a commercial ELISA kit to determine HCMV serostatus. Ficoll density gradient centrifugation was used to isolate peripheral blood mononuclear cells from blood. Instrument on record: Illumina HiSeq 2000. The TCR beta cDNA libraries were made using 5'RACE template switching, a step that added both a universal primer site and unique molecular identifiers. Synthesis of cDNA was primed from the TCR beta constant segment and was followed by two consecutive PCR amplification steps. Under the source paper's analysis protocol: MIGEC was used to demultiplex reads and group the reads by UMI, and MiTCR was used to assemble and quantify clonotypes. To remove erroneous sequences, TCR cDNA sequences were retained only when supported by two or more reads. Downstream repertoire analysis used the tcR package, and clonotypes were matched across fractions by CDR3 nucleotide sequence plus V segment. VDJmatch was used to annotate antigen specificity against VDJdb, with one amino acid substitution allowed in CDR3. After reprocessing by TCRdb, each CDR3 protein sequence is one entry, and no DNA is given. The V and J calls and clone size are TCRdb's, not the authors'. The sample's clone listing holds more than 250,000 distinct CDR3 sequences. The ten biggest clones cover about 0.4% of the sample.

The sequenced sample was blood T cells: a sorted CD56 or NKG2C T cell subset, CD4+ or CD8+ T cells, or bulk PBMC T cells (not recorded which). The sequence links TRBV5-1 to TRBJ1-2; TCRdb calls TRBD1, which cannot be checked without DNA. The receptor was derived from a man younger than 35 in good health. Donor details come from another sample of the same person, matched by shared clones. CDR3 reads: CASSSGDSRSYTF. Here the CDR3 is joined to the reference TRBV5-1 and TRBJ1-2 genes, and the full variable domain is: KAGVTQTPRYLIKTRGQQVTLSCSPISGHRSVSWYQQTPGQGLQFLFEYFSETQRNKGNFPGRFSGRQFSNSRSEMNVSTLELGDSALYLCASSSGDSRSYTFGSGTRLTVV.